These 9 T cell receptor beta chains were sequenced from one sample in a study of CDR3 diversity in severe acne. TCRdb ran MiXCR on the PCR reads and lists one entry per CDR3 protein. The sample has roughly 100,000 distinct CDR3 sequences; 51% are singletons. Sequencing was performed on blood. Receptors were obtained from a male donor with acne.

This clonotype occurred many times. The chain joins TRBV6-4 to TRBJ2-3, with a possible D match to TRBD1 (5 bases). Trimming stripped 6 bases from V and 5 bases from J, with 15 bases between. The CDR3 covers 14 residues. Germline loops: CDR1 MRHNA, CDR2 SNTAGT. As DNA, the CDR3 is TGTGCCAGCAGAGGACATCTAGGGGAAGATACGCAGTATTTT. As protein: CASRGHLGEDTQYF.

The gene calls are TRBV4-1 and TRBJ2-5; 9 bases map to TRBD2. The CDR3 is 16 residues long. Trimming removed 8 bases from V and 4 bases from J; junction bases left unmatched: 14. In germline, CDR1 is MGHRA, CDR2 YSYEKL. The CDR3 bases are TGCGCCAGCTCAGCGACTAGCGGTGATTTGGGAGAGACCCAGTACTTC. This codes for CASSATSGDLGETQYF.

This clonotype was seen at least ten times. The V and J genes are TRBV5-1 and TRBJ1-2, with a tentative D call TRBD1 (6 bases). The V gene lost 4 bases and the J gene lost 5 bases, with 15 bases spanning the gap. Germline V CDR1 and CDR2: SGHRS, YFSETQ. The CDR3 length is 14 residues. The CDR3 coding sequence is TGCGCCAGCAGCACGCAAACAGGGCCTTATGGCTACACCTTC. The encoded protein is CASSTQTGPYGYTF.

The chain is built from TRBV24-1 and TRBJ2-2; a possible D gene is TRBD1 (5 bases). The CDR3 is 17 residues long. The V end was cut by 5 bases, the J end by 0 bases, with 15 bases between. The germline CDR1 and CDR2 sequences are KGHDR and SFDVKD. CDR3 amino acids: CATSGPQGCANTGELFF. The CDR3 DNA follows: TGTGCCACCAGTGGTCCCCAGGGCTGTGCGAACACCGGGGAGCTGTTTTTT.

The chain employs TRBV10-3 and TRBJ2-3, with 8 bases lining up with TRBD1. The trim removed 2 bases at V and 4 bases at J, leaving 5 bases unmatched. Per the germline V gene, CDR1 is ENHRY and CDR2 is SYGVKD. There are 15 residues in the CDR3. CDR3 DNA sequence: TGTGCCATCAGTGAGGGACAGGGAGGCGCAGATACGCAGTATTTT. Protein product: CAISEGQGGADTQYF.

The chain couples TRBV3-1 to TRBJ2-3, with D possibly being TRBD2 (6 bases). Germline V lookup: CDR1 LGHDT, CDR2 YNNKEL (reference sequence). This CDR3 spans 15 amino acids. V lost 3 bases and J 6 bases, leaving 16 bases between the germline ends. CDR3: CASSQGGLTSDTQYF. CDR3 DNA sequence: TGTGCCAGCAGCCAGGGGGGTCTCACTTCGGATACGCAGTATTTT.

The chain employs TRBV5-1 and TRBJ2-3; a weak D match, TRBD2 (7 bases). The germline V gene has CDR1 SGHRS and CDR2 YFSETQ. This CDR3 contains 16 residues. Trimming cost V 3 bases and J 3 bases, with 17 bases left between them. The CDR3 protein is CASSWGGGARTDTQYF. The CDR3 nucleotides are TGCGCCAGCAGCTGGGGGGGGGGGGCGAGGACAGATACGCAGTATTTT.

This clonotype has at least ten counts. The J gene is TRBJ2-7, the V gene TRBV14, with unresolved D. From germline, CDR1 is SGHDN and CDR2 FVKESK. Trimming removed 0 bases at V and 8 bases at J, with 11 bases between. This CDR3 is built from 13 residues. In DNA form, the CDR3 reads TGTGCCAGCAGCCAAGATCGCAGGTCAAAGCAGTACTTC. It encodes CASSQDRRSKQYF. Drawing the rest from reference TRBV14 and TRBJ2-7, the complete variable domain is EAGVTQFPSHSVIEKGQTVTLRCDPISGHDNLYWYRRVMGKEIKFLLHFVKESKQDESGMPNNRFLAERTGGTYSTLKVQPAELEDSGVYFCASSQDRRSKQYFGPGTRLTVT.

Remarks on this clonotype: This may be a read error: a much more frequent sequence differs by one nucleotide. The genes are TRBV29-1 and TRBJ2-2; TRBD2 is a possible D gene (5 bases). Germline V gene data show CDR1 as SQVTM and CDR2 as ANQGSEA. V was clipped by 2 bases and J by 3 bases, with 13 bases between them. The CDR3 has 15 residues. As DNA, the CDR3 is TGCAGCGTTGAAATGGGCACAGCGGACACCGGGGAGCTGTTTTTT. It yields the protein CSVEMGTADTGELFF.